The clone carrying this TCR beta chain appeared a few times. What it binds is not known. This specimen belongs to a study of beta chain features in type 1 diabetes. Points from the study as a whole: Researchers caution that PCR might favor shorter templates, equally among patients and controls.

The CDR3 is 15 residues long. Between the trimmed V and J ends, which lost 3 bases and 0 bases, there was a span of 6 bases. The germline V gene has CDR1 LGHNT and CDR2 FRNRAP. Expressed TCRB transcripts were sequenced because the isolated RNA had all been reverse transcribed beforehand. Sequencing was performed with immunoSEQ multiplex PCR; in TCRdb, only in-frame clones are kept and a portion is missing. The table lists about 350,000 clones, roughly 21% of them singletons. The gene calls are TRBV12-5 and TRBJ2-6; possible D gene TRBD2, 5 bases. This sequence originates from a woman younger than 35 in good health. Material for sequencing was naive CD4+ T cells from blood. CDR3 residues: CASGFAGSGANVLTF. The CDR3 DNA sequence: TGTGCTAGTGGTTTCGCGGGCTCTGGGGCCAACGTCCTGACTTTC.